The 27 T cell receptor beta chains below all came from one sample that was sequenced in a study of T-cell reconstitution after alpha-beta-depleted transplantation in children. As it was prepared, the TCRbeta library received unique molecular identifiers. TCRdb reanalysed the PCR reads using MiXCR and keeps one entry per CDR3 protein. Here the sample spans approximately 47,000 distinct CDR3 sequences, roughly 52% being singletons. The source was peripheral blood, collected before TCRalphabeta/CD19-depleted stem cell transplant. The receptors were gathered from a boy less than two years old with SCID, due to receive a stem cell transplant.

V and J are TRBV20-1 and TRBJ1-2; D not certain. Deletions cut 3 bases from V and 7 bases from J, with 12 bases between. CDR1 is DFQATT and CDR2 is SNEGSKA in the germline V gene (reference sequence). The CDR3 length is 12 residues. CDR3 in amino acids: CSASPPGFGYTF. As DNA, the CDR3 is TGCAGTGCTAGCCCGCCCGGCTTTGGCTACACCTTC.

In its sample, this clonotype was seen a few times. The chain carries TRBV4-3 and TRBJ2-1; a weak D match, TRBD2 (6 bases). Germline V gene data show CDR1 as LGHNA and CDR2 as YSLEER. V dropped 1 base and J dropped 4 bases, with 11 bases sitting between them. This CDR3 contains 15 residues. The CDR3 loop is CASSQGLEGYNEQFF. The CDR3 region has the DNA TGCGCCAGCAGCCAAGGACTAGAAGGTTACAATGAGCAGTTCTTC.

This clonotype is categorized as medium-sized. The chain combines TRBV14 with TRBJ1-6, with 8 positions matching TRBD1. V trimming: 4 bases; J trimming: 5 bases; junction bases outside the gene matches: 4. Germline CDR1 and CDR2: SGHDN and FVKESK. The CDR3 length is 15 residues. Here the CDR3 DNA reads TGTGCCAGCAGCCGCAGGGGGCCCAATAATTCACCCCTCCACTTT. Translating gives CASSRRGPNNSPLHF.

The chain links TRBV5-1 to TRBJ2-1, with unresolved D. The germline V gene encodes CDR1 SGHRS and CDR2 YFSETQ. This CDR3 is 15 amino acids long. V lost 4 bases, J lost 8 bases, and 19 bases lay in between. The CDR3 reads CASSPLEVRRDEQFF. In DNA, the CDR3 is TGCGCCAGCAGCCCCCTAGAGGTTAGACGGGATGAGCAGTTCTTC.

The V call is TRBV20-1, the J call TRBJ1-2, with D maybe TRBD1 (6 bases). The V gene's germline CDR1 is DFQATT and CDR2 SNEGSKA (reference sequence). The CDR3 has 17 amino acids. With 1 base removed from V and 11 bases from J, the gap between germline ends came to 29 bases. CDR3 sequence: CSARGGVRGPELLRYTF. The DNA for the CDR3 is TGCAGTGCTAGAGGGGGGGTCAGGGGCCCCGAACTACTTAGATACACCTTC.

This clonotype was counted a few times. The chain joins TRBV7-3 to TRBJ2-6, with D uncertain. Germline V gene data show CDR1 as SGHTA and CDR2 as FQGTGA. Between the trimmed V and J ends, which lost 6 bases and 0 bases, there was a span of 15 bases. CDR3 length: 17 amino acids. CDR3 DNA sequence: TGTGCCAGCAGTTCCGGGCAGCGCAGCTCTGGGGCCAACGTCCTGACTTTC. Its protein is CASSSGQRSSGANVLTF.

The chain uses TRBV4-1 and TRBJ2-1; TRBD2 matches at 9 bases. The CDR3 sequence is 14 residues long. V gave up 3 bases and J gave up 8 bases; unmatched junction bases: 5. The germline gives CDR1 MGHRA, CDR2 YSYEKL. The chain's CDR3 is CASSQRVAGDEQFF. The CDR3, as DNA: TGCGCCAGCAGCCAGAGGGTAGCGGGGGATGAGCAGTTCTTC.

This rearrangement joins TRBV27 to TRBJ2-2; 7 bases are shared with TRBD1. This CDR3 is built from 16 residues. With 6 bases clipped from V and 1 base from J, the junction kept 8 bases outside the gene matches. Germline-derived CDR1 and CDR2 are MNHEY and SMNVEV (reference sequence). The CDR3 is CASRPAGTENTGELFF. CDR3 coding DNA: TGTGCCAGCAGGCCAGCTGGGACAGAGAACACCGGGGAGCTGTTTTTT.

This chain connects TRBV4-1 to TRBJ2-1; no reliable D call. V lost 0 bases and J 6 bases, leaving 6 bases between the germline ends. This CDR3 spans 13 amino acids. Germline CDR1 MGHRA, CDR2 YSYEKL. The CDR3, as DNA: TGCGCCAGCAGCCAAGATCTAGGCAATGAGCAGTTCTTC. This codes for CASSQDLGNEQFF.

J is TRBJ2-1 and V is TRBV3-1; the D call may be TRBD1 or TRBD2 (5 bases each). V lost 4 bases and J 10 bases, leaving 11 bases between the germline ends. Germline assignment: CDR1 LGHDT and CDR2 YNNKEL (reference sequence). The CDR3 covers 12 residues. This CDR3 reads CASSLTGTEQFF. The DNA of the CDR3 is TGTGCCAGCAGCCTGACCGGGACGGAGCAGTTCTTC.

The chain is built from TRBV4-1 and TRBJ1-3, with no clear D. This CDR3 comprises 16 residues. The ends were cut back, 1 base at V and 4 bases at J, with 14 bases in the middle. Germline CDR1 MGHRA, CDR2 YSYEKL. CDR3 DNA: TGCGCCAGCAGCCAAGTACCCGGGTTAATCGGAAACACCATATATTTT. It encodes CASSQVPGLIGNTIYF.

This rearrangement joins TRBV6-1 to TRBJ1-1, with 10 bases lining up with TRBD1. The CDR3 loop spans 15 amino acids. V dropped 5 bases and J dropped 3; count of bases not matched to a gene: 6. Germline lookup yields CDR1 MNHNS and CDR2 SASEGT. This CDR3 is CASSRTGGSDTEAFF. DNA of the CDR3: TGTGCCAGCAGTCGGACAGGGGGATCGGACACTGAAGCTTTCTTT.

The CDR3 is CASSWSSGKNTGELFF. CDR3 nucleotides: TGTGCCAGTAGTTGGTCTAGCGGAAAGAACACCGGGGAGCTGTTTTTT. The chain combines TRBV19 with TRBJ2-2; 7 nucleotides align to TRBD2. Per the germline V gene, CDR1 is LNHDA and CDR2 is SQIVND (reference sequence). The trim removed 5 bases at V and 1 base at J, leaving 7 bases unmatched. This CDR3 contains 16 residues.

The CDR3 reads CAISGGGSSANYGYTF. The CDR3 nucleotides read TGTGCCATCAGCGGAGGGGGCAGCTCCGCTAACTATGGCTACACCTTC. The V call is TRBV10-3, the J call TRBJ1-2, with 7 positions matching TRBD1. The CDR3 covers 16 residues. The V and J ends lost 6 bases and 0 bases, in that order; junction bases with no gene match: 10. Germline loops: CDR1 ENHRY, CDR2 SYGVKD.

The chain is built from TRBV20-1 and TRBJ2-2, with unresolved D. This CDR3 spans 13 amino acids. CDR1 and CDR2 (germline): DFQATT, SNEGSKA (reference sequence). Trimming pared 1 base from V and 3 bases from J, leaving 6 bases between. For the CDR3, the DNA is TGCAGTGCTAGAGGGCCCTACACCGGGGAGCTGTTTTTT. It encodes CSARGPYTGELFF.

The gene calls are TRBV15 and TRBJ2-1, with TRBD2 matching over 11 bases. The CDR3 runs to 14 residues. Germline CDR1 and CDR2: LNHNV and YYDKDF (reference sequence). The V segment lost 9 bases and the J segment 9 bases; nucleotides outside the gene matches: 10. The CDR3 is CATRTSGGVSEQFF. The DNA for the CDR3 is TGTGCCACGAGAACTAGCGGGGGTGTAAGTGAGCAGTTCTTC.

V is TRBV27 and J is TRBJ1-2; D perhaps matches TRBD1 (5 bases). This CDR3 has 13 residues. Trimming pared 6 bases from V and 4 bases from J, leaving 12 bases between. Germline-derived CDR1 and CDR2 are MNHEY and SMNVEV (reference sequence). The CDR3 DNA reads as TGTGCCAGCAGCCTTGGGACGGCCTATGGCTACACCTTC. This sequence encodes CASSLGTAYGYTF.

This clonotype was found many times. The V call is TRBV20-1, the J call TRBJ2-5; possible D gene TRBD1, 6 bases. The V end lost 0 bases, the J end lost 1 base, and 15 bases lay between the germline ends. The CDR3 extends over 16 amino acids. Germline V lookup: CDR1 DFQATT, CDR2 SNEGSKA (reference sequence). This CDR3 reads CSARDLRQGPQETQYF. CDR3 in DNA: TGCAGTGCTAGAGATCTACGCCAGGGGCCCCAAGAGACCCAGTACTTC.

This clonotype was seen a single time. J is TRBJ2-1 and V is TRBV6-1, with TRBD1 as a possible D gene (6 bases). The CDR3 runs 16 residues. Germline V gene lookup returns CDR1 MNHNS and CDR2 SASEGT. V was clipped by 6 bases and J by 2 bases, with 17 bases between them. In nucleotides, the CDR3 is TGTGCCAGCAGCCCTTCCGGGACACCGGCCTACAATGAGCAGTTCTTC. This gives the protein CASSPSGTPAYNEQFF.

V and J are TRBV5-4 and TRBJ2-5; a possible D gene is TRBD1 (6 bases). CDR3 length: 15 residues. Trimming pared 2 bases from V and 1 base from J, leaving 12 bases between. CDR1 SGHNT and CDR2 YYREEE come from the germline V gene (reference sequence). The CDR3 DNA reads TGTGCCAGCAGCTTAATAACAGGGCCCCAAGAGACCCAGTACTTC. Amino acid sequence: CASSLITGPQETQYF.

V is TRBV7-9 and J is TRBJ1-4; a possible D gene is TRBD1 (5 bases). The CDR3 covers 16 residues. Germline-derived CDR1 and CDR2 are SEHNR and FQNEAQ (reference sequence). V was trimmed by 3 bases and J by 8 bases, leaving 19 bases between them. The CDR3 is CASSLGQTVHFEKLFF. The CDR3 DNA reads TGTGCCAGCAGCTTGGGTCAGACAGTCCACTTCGAAAAACTGTTTTTT.

CDR3 sequence: CASSLMRFRNTEAFF. For the CDR3, the DNA is TGTGCCAGCAGCTTAATGAGGTTTCGGAACACTGAAGCTTTCTTT. The chain recombines TRBV7-2 with TRBJ1-1, with D unresolved. Trimming left V 2 bases short and J 1 base short, with 11 bases between. The CDR3 loop spans 15 amino acids. Germline CDR1 is SGHTA and CDR2 is FQGNSA.

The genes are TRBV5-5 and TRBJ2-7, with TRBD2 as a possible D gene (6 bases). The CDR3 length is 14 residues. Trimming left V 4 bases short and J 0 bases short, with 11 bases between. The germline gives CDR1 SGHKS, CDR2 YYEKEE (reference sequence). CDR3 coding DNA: TGTGCCAGCAGCGGCAGCGGGCGCTCCTACGAGCAGTACTTC. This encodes CASSGSGRSYEQYF. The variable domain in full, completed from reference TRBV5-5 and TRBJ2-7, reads DAGVTQSPTHLIKTRGQQVTLRCSPISGHKSVSWYQQVLGQGPQFIFQYYEKEERGRGNFPDRFSARQFPNYSSELNVNALLLGDSALYLCASSGSGRSYEQYFGPGTRLTVT.

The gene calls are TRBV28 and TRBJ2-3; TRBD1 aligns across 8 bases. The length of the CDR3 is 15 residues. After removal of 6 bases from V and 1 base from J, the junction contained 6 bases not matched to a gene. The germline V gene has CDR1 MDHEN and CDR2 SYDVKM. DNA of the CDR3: TGTGCCAGCAGCTCGCCGGGACAGGGCACAGATACGCAGTATTTT. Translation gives CASSSPGQGTDTQYF.

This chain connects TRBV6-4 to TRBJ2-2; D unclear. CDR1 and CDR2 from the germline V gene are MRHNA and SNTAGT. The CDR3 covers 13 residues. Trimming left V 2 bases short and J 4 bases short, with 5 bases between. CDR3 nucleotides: TGTGCCAGCAGTGACGGTAGCACCGGGGAGCTGTTTTTT. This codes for CASSDGSTGELFF.

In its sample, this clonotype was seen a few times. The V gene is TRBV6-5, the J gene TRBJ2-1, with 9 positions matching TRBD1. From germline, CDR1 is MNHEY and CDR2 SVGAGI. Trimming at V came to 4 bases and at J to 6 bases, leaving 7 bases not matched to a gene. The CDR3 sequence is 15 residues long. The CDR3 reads CASSSLGQGGNEQFF. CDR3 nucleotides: TGTGCCAGCAGTTCTCTGGGACAGGGAGGCAATGAGCAGTTCTTC.

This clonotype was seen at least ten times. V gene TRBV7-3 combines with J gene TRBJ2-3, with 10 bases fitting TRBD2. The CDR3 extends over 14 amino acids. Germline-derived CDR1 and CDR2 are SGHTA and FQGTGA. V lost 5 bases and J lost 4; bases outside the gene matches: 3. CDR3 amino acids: CASSKSGGADTQYF. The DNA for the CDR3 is TGTGCCAGCAGCAAAAGCGGGGGGGCAGATACGCAGTATTTT.